Presented here are 20 T cell receptor beta chains from one specimen sequenced in a study of OX40 agonist ivuxolimab in advanced cancers. The method was immunoSEQ multiplex PCR; TCRdb's version includes in-frame clones alone and lacks a portion of them. The sample lists around 40,000 clones, roughly four fifths occurring once. Sample: CD4+ or CD8+ T cells sorted from blood, taken in a trial of the OX40 agonist ivuxolimab. The receptors shown here come from an adult with an advanced solid tumor such as melanoma, head and neck, liver or kidney cancer.

The chain couples TRBV19 to TRBJ2-1, with D uncertain. The CDR3 covers 15 residues. V was trimmed by 5 bases and J by 1 base, leaving 12 bases between them. Germline assignment: CDR1 LNHDA and CDR2 SQIVND (reference sequence). In DNA, the CDR3 is TGTGCCAGTAGTTTCGTCTTGGGTTCCTACAATGAGCAGTTCTTC. Its translation is CASSFVLGSYNEQFF.

On this clone: At one of its ends the junction is not consistent with the germline gene, which may arise from a read error. J is TRBJ2-7 and V is TRBV10-2, with D possibly TRBD2 on 5 matching bases. This CDR3 spans 14 amino acids. Germline loops: CDR1 WSHSY, CDR2 SAAADI. DNA for the CDR3: TGCGCCAGCAGTGAGTCTGGCCGGGCGGCGGGTTCGGACTTC. Encoded protein: CASSESGRAAGSDF.

The chain employs TRBV5-6 and TRBJ2-5, with TRBD1 as a possible D gene (6 bases). The CDR3 extends over 15 amino acids. Per the germline V gene, CDR1 is SGHDT and CDR2 is YYEEEE. V lost 3 bases, J lost 5 bases, and 17 bases lay in between. The CDR3 nucleotides read TGTGCCAGCAGCTCCCAGGGGATAGGGCAGGAGACCCAGTACTTC. Its protein is CASSSQGIGQETQYF.

The chain has TRBV28 and TRBJ2-2; 9 bases align to TRBD2. V dropped 7 bases and J dropped 9; count of bases not matched to a gene: 6. Per the germline V gene, CDR1 is MDHEN and CDR2 is SYDVKM. The length of the CDR3 is 13 residues. The CDR3 protein is CASTRGGLWELFF. The CDR3 coding sequence is TGTGCCAGCACGCGGGGGGGCCTCTGGGAGCTGTTTTTT.

This chain connects TRBV6-5 to TRBJ2-4; 7 positions agree with TRBD2. The junction had 3 bases not matched to a gene; V was cut back by 4 bases and J by 0 bases. Germline CDR1 and CDR2: MNHEY and SVGAGI. This CDR3 spans 15 amino acids. Written as DNA, the CDR3 is TGTGCCAGCAGTTCGGGACTACTAGCCAAAAACATTCAGTACTTC. Amino acids: CASSSGLLAKNIQYF.

The chain employs TRBV19 and TRBJ1-2, with D possibly being TRBD1 (5 bases). This CDR3 is 14 amino acids long. From germline, CDR1 is LNHDA and CDR2 SQIVND (reference sequence). V lost 3 bases and J lost 1, with 9 bases in between. CDR3 nucleotide sequence: TGTGCCAGTAGTATGGGGACCTTTAACTATGGCTACACCTTC. Encoded protein: CASSMGTFNYGYTF.

The chain recombines TRBV28 with TRBJ2-1, with 12 bases matching TRBD2. CDR3 length: 15 amino acids. The germline CDR1 and CDR2 sequences are MDHEN and SYDVKM. Trimming cost V 4 bases and J 7 bases; bases outside gene matches: 5. As DNA, the CDR3 is TGTGCCAGCAGTTCCCCCGGGACTAGCGGGAATGAGCAGTTCTTC. It is translated as CASSSPGTSGNEQFF.

This clone showed up just once. The rearrangement uses TRBV7-6 and TRBJ1-5, with a tentative D call TRBD1 (5 bases). The V and J ends lost 5 bases and 0 bases respectively, with 20 bases between them. The CDR3 length is 18 residues. Germline lookup yields CDR1 SGHVS and CDR2 FNYEAQ. CDR3 sequence: CASSPTGGVGYSNQPQHF. The CDR3 region has the DNA TGTGCCAGCAGCCCTACCGGGGGTGTGGGATATAGCAATCAGCCCCAGCATTTT. Drawing the rest from reference TRBV7-6 and TRBJ1-5, the complete variable domain is GAGVSQSPRYKVTKRGQDVALRCDPISGHVSLYWYRQALGQGPEFLTYFNYEAQQDKSGLPNDRFSAERPEGSISTLTIQRTEQRDSAMYRCASSPTGGVGYSNQPQHFGDGTRLSIL.

The chain carries TRBV28 and TRBJ1-5; 7 bases are a match to TRBD1. The CDR3 length is 16 residues. V trimming: 5 bases; J trimming: 3 bases; junction bases outside the gene matches: 10. From germline, CDR1 is MDHEN and CDR2 SYDVKM. The CDR3 loop reads CASSLPTGDYNQPQHF. The CDR3 DNA sequence: TGTGCCAGCAGTCTGCCTACAGGGGATTACAATCAGCCCCAGCATTTT.

J is TRBJ1-1 and V is TRBV7-3; no reliable D call. There are 13 residues in the CDR3. Germline CDR1 reads SGHTA; CDR2 reads FQGTGA. V was pared by 4 bases and J by 1 base, with 7 bases between. CDR3 nucleotide sequence: TGTGCCAGCAGCTATGACTGGAACACTGAAGCTTTCTTT. The encoded protein is CASSYDWNTEAFF.

The chain employs TRBV6-5 and TRBJ2-3; D gene unclear. Germline V lookup: CDR1 MNHEY, CDR2 SVGAGI. V was trimmed by 0 bases and J by 5 bases, leaving 0 bases between them. The CDR3 covers 11 residues. The CDR3 region is CASSYSDTQYF. In nucleotides, the CDR3 is TGTGCCAGCAGTTACTCAGATACGCAGTATTTT.

The rearrangement links TRBV2 to TRBJ2-5; the D is unclear. V lost 5 bases, J lost 6 bases, and 13 bases lay in between. Germline V lookup: CDR1 SNHLY, CDR2 FYNNEI. The CDR3 totals 13 residues. The CDR3 DNA reads as TGTGCCAGCAGTAAGGACCCGGGCCAGACCCAGTACTTC. This translates into CASSKDPGQTQYF.

The genes are TRBV5-1 and TRBJ2-7; no clear D gene. The V gene lost 0 bases and the J gene lost 6 bases, with 13 bases spanning the gap. CDR1 is SGHRS, CDR2 YFSETQ, per germline. CDR3 length equals 14 residues. CDR3 in DNA: TGCGCCAGCAGCTTGGGCGTCGGCCGGCTCGAGCAGTACTTC. Encoded protein: CASSLGVGRLEQYF.

The chain uses TRBV4-1 and TRBJ2-2; TRBD2 agrees at 14 bases. Trimming took 0 bases from V and 2 from J; bases not matched to a gene: 14. From germline, CDR1 is MGHRA and CDR2 YSYEKL. This CDR3 has 22 residues. This chain's CDR3 is CASSQDPRQTSGGASNTGELFF. CDR3 in DNA: TGCGCCAGCAGCCAAGATCCCCGACAGACTAGCGGGGGGGCCTCAAACACCGGGGAGCTGTTTTTT.

This chain joins TRBV29-1 and TRBJ2-5, with D possibly being TRBD2 (6 bases). Germline V lookup: CDR1 SQVTM, CDR2 ANQGSEA. The CDR3 has 13 residues. V lost 3 bases and J lost 7, with 15 bases in between. CDR3 sequence (DNA): TGCAGCGTTGATGATAGCGGCGTGGGGACCCAGTACTTC. Protein: CSVDDSGVGTQYF.

The chain carries TRBV5-4 and TRBJ2-3; D remains ambiguous. The CDR3 extends over 12 amino acids. Trimming left V 4 bases short and J 0 bases short, with 3 bases between. In germline, CDR1 is SGHNT, CDR2 YYREEE (reference sequence). The CDR3 DNA follows: TGTGCCAGCAGCCGCAGCACAGATACGCAGTATTTT. It specifies CASSRSTDTQYF.

The chain joins TRBV2 to TRBJ2-7; the D gene is possibly TRBD2 (5 bases). This CDR3 has 14 amino acids. V lost 6 bases and J lost 7, with 19 bases in between. CDR1 is SNHLY, CDR2 FYNNEI, per germline. The CDR3 DNA follows: TGTGCCAGCAGCCCGCGGTTGAGGGCACGTGAGCAGTACTTC. Its protein is CASSPRLRAREQYF.

A single count supports this clone. V usage is TRBV23-1 and J usage is TRBJ2-7; D ambiguous. TRBV23-1 is placed among ORFs of uncertain function. This CDR3 is built from 12 residues. V was cut by 4 bases and J by 3 bases, with 7 bases left in between. The chain's CDR3 is CASSLFSYEQYF. The CDR3 bases are TGCGCCAGCAGTCTGTTCAGCTACGAGCAGTACTTC.

The rearrangement uses TRBV2 and TRBJ2-7; a weak D match, TRBD1 (5 bases). This CDR3 is 15 amino acids long. The V end was cut by 3 bases, the J end by 2 bases, with 14 bases between. Germline CDR1 and CDR2: SNHLY and FYNNEI. The CDR3 is CASSEGDSDAYEQYF. CDR3 DNA: TGTGCCAGCAGTGAGGGTGACAGTGACGCCTACGAGCAGTACTTC.

The gene calls are TRBV18 and TRBJ1-5, with a weak D call TRBD1 (5 bases). V lost 6 bases and J 4 bases, leaving 10 bases between the germline ends. The CDR3 contains 13 residues. The germline CDR1 and CDR2 sequences are KGHSH and LQKENI. CDR3 sequence reads: CASSGGPNQPQHF. The DNA of the CDR3 is TGTGCCAGCTCTGGGGGACCAAATCAGCCCCAGCATTTT. The complete variable domain, with remaining parts taken from reference TRBV18 and TRBJ1-5, reads NAGVMQNPRHLVRRRGQEARLRCSPMKGHSHVYWYRQLPEEGLKFMVYLQKENIIDESGMPKERFSAEFPKEGPSILRIQQVVRGDSAAYFCASSGGPNQPQHFGDGTRLSIL.